What follows is one T cell receptor beta chain and its context. Its specificity is unknown. The germline V gene has CDR1 MGHRA and CDR2 YSYEKL. V gave up 1 base and J gave up 5 bases, with 8 bases separating them. The CDR3 runs to 13 residues. This sample was taken from a study of neurological immune-mediated disorders. General observations from the study: The greatest TCR clonal expansion occurred in HTLV-1-associated myelopathy and the least in multiple sclerosis, which fell below healthy controls.

Over 160 million TCR-beta sequences from 15-18 subjects came from every sequencing run. TCRdb reanalysed the 5' RACE reads using MiXCR and keeps one entry per CDR3 protein. Here the sample spans under 85,000 distinct CDR3 sequences, roughly 15% being singletons. Unsorted libraries were derived from 2 million PBMCs stored at -80 C. The genes are TRBV4-1 and TRBJ2-5; D ambiguous. This sequence originates from a woman aged 45-65 years in good health. The sequencing input was PBMCs. The CDR3 DNA sequence: TGCGCCAGCAGCCAAGGATTCGGGGAGACCCAGTACTTC. Its translation is CASSQGFGETQYF.